Included here is one T cell receptor (beta chain) sequence, with context. The CDR3 has 15 amino acids. V dropped 2 bases and J dropped 5; count of bases not matched to a gene: 3. Germline CDR1 is MNHEY and CDR2 is SVGAGI. As processed by the authors: Amplification with reference gene primers provided the estimates of nucleated cell counts. Some clones are missing from TCRdb's copy, which holds only in-frame ones; the method was immunoSEQ multiplex PCR. V and J calls and clone size are given by that table; D and trimming were obtained from the DNA. There are 150,000 or so clones in the sample; approximately 86% occur only once, and around 18% lies in the top ten. The sample is drawn from a study of blood T cell repertoires in COVID-19. Study context: COVID-19 samples collected from the United States, Italy and Spain covered acute and convalescent phases.

Participants were placed into cohorts based on the clinical history they reported. What the recovered Cohort 3 donors had was two negative PCRs, clearance, or symptom resolution. This clonotype was sampled from a man in his sixties who had recovered from COVID-19. The V call is TRBV6-5, the J call TRBJ2-2; 9 bases agree with TRBD2. Sequenced sample: PBMCs or T cells enriched from blood (not recorded which). CDR3 in DNA: TGTGCCAGCAGTTACGTAGCGGGAGCTACCGGGGAGCTGTTTTTT. Its translation is CASSYVAGATGELFF.